The next 22 T cell receptor beta chains were all read from a single sample in a study of blood T cells in healthy people across ages. A second roughly 6 to 11 cycle PCR used barcoded and J-beta primers. TCRdb reprocessed the 5' RACE reads via MiXCR and lists one record per CDR3 protein. Of about 1 million distinct CDR3 sequences listed, approximately 25% are singletons. These data were also reused for a study on T cells of mothers and their children.

The specimen sequenced was blood. Receptors originate from a girl under 10 years old in good health.

This chain uses TRBV7-2 with TRBJ2-5; TRBD1 matches at 7 bases. The DNA end is more similar to TRBJ2-7, so the J call may be wrong. This CDR3 has 15 residues. Germline V gene lookup returns CDR1 SGHTA and CDR2 FQGNSA. The CDR3 DNA reads TGTGCCAGCAGTCCCCCCGGGGACAGACACTACGAGCAGTACTTC. Residues: CASSPPGDRHYEQYF.

This CDR3 is CASSQDRRVSAYEQYF. In nucleotides, the CDR3 is TGCGCCAGCAGCCAAGATCGACGGGTATCAGCCTACGAGCAGTACTTC. The rearrangement links TRBV4-3 to TRBJ2-5; D ambiguous. The closer fit of TRBJ2-7 to the DNA end suggests the J call may be wrong. This CDR3 has 16 residues. Germline V gene sequence: CDR1 LGHNA, CDR2 YSLEER.

This clonotype has a handful of counts. The CDR3 spells CASSVHQWTSDTDTQYF. The CDR3 DNA reads TGTGCCAGCAGCGTCCACCAATGGACTAGCGACACAGATACGCAGTATTTT. This sequence joins TRBV9 and TRBJ2-3; 9 positions agree with TRBD2. Germline V gene data show CDR1 as SGDLS and CDR2 as YYNGEE. Trimming cost V 2 bases and J 2 bases; bases outside gene matches: 9. CDR3 size: 17 residues. The full variable domain, in which reference TRBV9 and TRBJ2-3 provide the parts outside the CDR3, is DSGVTQTPKHLITATGQRVTLRCSPRSGDLSVYWYQQSLDQGLQFLIQYYNGEERAKGNILERFSAQQFPDLHSELNLSSLELGDSALYFCASSVHQWTSDTDTQYFGPGTRLTVL.

This clonotype occurred a few times. The chain carries TRBV6-2 or TRBV6-3 and TRBJ2-3; the match to TRBD2 covers 11 bases. CDR1 is MNHEY and CDR2 is SVGEGT in the germline V gene. The junction had 20 bases not matched to a gene; V was cut back by 0 bases and J by 0 bases. This CDR3 has 23 amino acids. CDR3 DNA: TGTGCCAGCAGTTACTCGATTCTCCTTGGTGGGGATAGCGGGGGGGATAGCACAGATACGCAGTATTTT. Translation: CASSYSILLGGDSGGDSTDTQYF.

J is TRBJ2-3 and V is TRBV20-1, with 9 bases aligning to TRBD2. V lost 2 bases, J lost 1 base, and 7 bases stayed unmatched. The CDR3 has 16 amino acids. From germline, CDR1 is DFQATT and CDR2 SNEGSKA (reference sequence). The CDR3 loop reads CSARIFSSGGTDTQYF. The DNA of the CDR3 is TGCAGTGCTAGAATTTTTTCTAGCGGGGGCACAGATACGCAGTATTTT.

The chain employs TRBV12-3 or TRBV12-4 and TRBJ1-2, with TRBD1 matching over 10 bases. The CDR3 totals 15 residues. J was trimmed by 5 bases and V by 1 base; bases with no gene match: 4. In nucleotides, the CDR3 is TGTGCCAGCAGTTTAGGGGACAGGGGTCCTTATGGCTACACCTTC. Its translation: CASSLGDRGPYGYTF.

This rearrangement joins TRBV12-3 or TRBV12-4 to TRBJ1-1; tentative D call: TRBD1 (5 bases). The CDR3 is 14 residues long. V dropped 5 bases and J dropped 3 bases, with 13 bases sitting between them. The CDR3 spells CASSQWWGDTEAFF. CDR3 bases: TGTGCCAGCAGTCAATGGTGGGGGGACACTGAAGCTTTCTTT.

A few counts support this clonotype. The chain employs TRBV4-1 and TRBJ2-5; D not resolved. The V gene's germline CDR1 is MGHRA and CDR2 YSYEKL. This CDR3 comprises 14 residues. Between the trimmed V and J ends, which lost 1 base and 5 bases, there was a span of 11 bases. In DNA, the CDR3 is TGCGCCAGCAGCCAAGGAATTAAAGATGAGACCCAGTACTTC. It encodes CASSQGIKDETQYF.

This clonotype was detected only a few times. The chain recombines TRBV19 with TRBJ2-7; D remains unclear. The CDR3 extends over 13 amino acids. V lost 1 base, J lost 5 bases, and 9 bases lay in between. From germline, CDR1 is LNHDA and CDR2 SQIVND (reference sequence). The CDR3 spells CASSIVSFHEQYF. CDR3 DNA sequence: TGTGCCAGTAGTATAGTGAGCTTCCACGAGCAGTACTTC.

V gene TRBV12-3 or TRBV12-4 combines with J gene TRBJ1-5; D is perhaps TRBD1 (6 bases). The CDR3 has 20 residues. V shed 3 bases and J shed 5 bases, with 29 bases lying between them. The CDR3 DNA reads TGTGCCAGCAGTTTGGGTTCCCTTATCGGGGGGCTAAGGTTCGATCAGCCCCAGCATTTT. It translates to CASSLGSLIGGLRFDQPQHF.

In DNA, the CDR3 is TGTGCCAGCAGTGCACAGGGGGCTATATACGAGCAGTACTTC. This gives the protein CASSAQGAIYEQYF. This sequence joins TRBV12-3 or TRBV12-4 and TRBJ2-5, with 9 bases identical to TRBD1. The J call is in doubt because the DNA end fits TRBJ2-7 better. This CDR3 spans 14 amino acids.

V and J are TRBV7-9 and TRBJ2-7; D is tentatively TRBD1 or TRBD2 (5 bases each). Germline assignment: CDR1 SEHNR and CDR2 FQNEAQ (reference sequence). V lost 5 bases, J lost 2 bases, and 10 bases lay in between. CDR3 length equals 13 residues. CDR3 residues: CASSPVGAYEQYF. CDR3 in DNA: TGTGCCAGCAGCCCGGTGGGGGCCTACGAGCAGTACTTC.

This clonotype was counted a few times. The chain employs TRBV29-1 and TRBJ1-1, with D perhaps TRBD1 (5 bases). This CDR3 is 14 amino acids long. The germline CDR1 and CDR2 sequences are SQVTM and ANQGSEA. Trimming shortened V by 3 bases and J by 0 bases, and 11 bases separated the two germline ends. The CDR3 DNA sequence: TGCAGCGTTGAGGGGGGGAACATGAACACTGAAGCTTTCTTT. Amino acid sequence: CSVEGGNMNTEAFF.

J is TRBJ2-1 and V is TRBV29-1, with D unclear. In germline, CDR1 is SQVTM, CDR2 ANQGSEA. The V gene lost 3 bases and the J gene lost 0 bases, with 12 bases spanning the gap. CDR3 length equals 15 residues. The CDR3 DNA is TGCAGCGTTGAGGGCAGTGCCAGCTCCTACAATGAGCAGTTCTTC. Translated, it gives CSVEGSASSYNEQFF.

This clonotype was observed a handful of times. V is TRBV3-1 and J is TRBJ2-5, with 9 positions matching TRBD2. Gene TRBJ2-7 matches the end of the DNA better, so the J call may be wrong. The germline V gene encodes CDR1 LGHDT and CDR2 YNNKEL (reference sequence). This CDR3 has 14 amino acids. This chain's CDR3 is CASSQVAGADEQYF. CDR3 nucleotide sequence: TGTGCCAGCAGCCAGGTAGCGGGAGCCGACGAGCAGTACTTC.

This clonotype was observed a few times. V gene TRBV7-9 combines with J gene TRBJ2-7, with 9 bases aligning to TRBD2. The junction had 7 bases not matched to a gene; V was cut back by 3 bases and J by 1 base. The CDR3 totals 16 residues. From germline, CDR1 is SEHNR and CDR2 FQNEAQ (reference sequence). The CDR3 is CASSLLERGVSYEQYF. CDR3 DNA sequence: TGTGCCAGCAGCTTGCTTGAGCGGGGGGTTTCCTACGAGCAGTACTTC.

About this clonotype itself: At one end, the junction sequence differs from germline, possibly due to a read error. The chain employs TRBV4-1 and TRBJ2-5; D is uncertain. The CDR3 runs to 13 residues. Germline CDR1 is MGHRA and CDR2 is YSYEKL. The CDR3 DNA follows: TGCGCCAGCAGCCAAGAACCCGGGCGCGGACGATTCTTC. Translated: CASSQEPGRGRFF.

This sequence joins TRBV20-1 and TRBJ1-4; D is possibly TRBD1 (6 bases). The germline V and J ends were trimmed by 0 bases and 0 bases, with 11 bases remaining between them. CDR1 and CDR2 from the germline V gene are DFQATT and SNEGSKA (reference sequence). The CDR3 is 16 residues long. CDR3 residues: CSARDGDIATNEKLFF. The CDR3 DNA reads as TGCAGTGCTAGAGATGGGGACATTGCAACTAATGAAAAACTGTTTTTT.

The genes are TRBV7-2 and TRBJ2-2; no reliable D call. V lost 1 base and J lost 1, with 7 bases in between. The CDR3 loop spans 15 amino acids. CDR1 and CDR2 from the germline V gene are SGHTA and FQGNSA. The CDR3 DNA follows: TGTGCCAGCAGCTTAGAGGCCAGGAACACCGGGGAGCTGTTTTTT. It codes for CASSLEARNTGELFF.

The chain links TRBV11-3 to TRBJ2-3; the match to TRBD2 covers 14 bases. The V gene end was trimmed by 3 bases and the J gene end by 4 bases; junction bases not matched to a gene: 6. CDR1 SGHNT and CDR2 YENEEA come from the germline V gene. The CDR3 runs to 17 residues. CDR3 bases: TGTGCCAGCAGCTTGGGGACTAGCGGGAGTAAAGCAGATACGCAGTATTTT. Encoded protein: CASSLGTSGSKADTQYF.

This clonotype has at least ten counts. The V gene is TRBV12-3 or TRBV12-4, the J gene TRBJ1-1; D is unclear. V lost 9 bases and J 6 bases, leaving 8 bases between the germline ends. The CDR3 length is 10 residues. CDR3 protein: CASGRAEAFF. Written as DNA, the CDR3 is TGTGCCAGTGGACGGGCTGAAGCTTTCTTT.

V gene TRBV3-1 combines with J gene TRBJ2-5; a weak D match, TRBD1 (6 bases). The J call is doubtful: the DNA matches TRBJ2-7 better. The CDR3 covers 15 residues. The germline V gene has CDR1 LGHDT and CDR2 YNNKEL (reference sequence). The DNA for the CDR3 is TGTGCCAGCAGCGGGACACCCTGGGGTACTAACGAGCAGTACTTC. It is translated as CASSGTPWGTNEQYF.